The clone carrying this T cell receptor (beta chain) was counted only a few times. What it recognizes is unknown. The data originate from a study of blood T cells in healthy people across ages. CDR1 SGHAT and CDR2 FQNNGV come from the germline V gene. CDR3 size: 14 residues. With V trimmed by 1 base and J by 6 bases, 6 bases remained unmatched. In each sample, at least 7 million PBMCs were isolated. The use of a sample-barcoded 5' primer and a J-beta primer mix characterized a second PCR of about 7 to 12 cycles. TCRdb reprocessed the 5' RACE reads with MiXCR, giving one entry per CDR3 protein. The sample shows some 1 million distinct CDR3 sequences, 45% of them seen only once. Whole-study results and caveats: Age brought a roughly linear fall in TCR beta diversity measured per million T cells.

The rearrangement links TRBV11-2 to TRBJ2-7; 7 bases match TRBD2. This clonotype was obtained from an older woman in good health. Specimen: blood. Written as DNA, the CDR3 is TGTGCCAGCAGCTTAGGAGCGGGAACGGTCGAGCAGTACTTC. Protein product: CASSLGAGTVEQYF.